The 4 T cell receptor beta chains reported below all come from one sample, sequenced in a study of identical twins. Each CDR3 protein gets one entry after TCRdb re-called the 5' RACE reads with MiXCR. The data contain 640,000 or so distinct CDR3 sequences, 6.1% of them singletons. The sequenced sample was naive T cells sorted from blood. The receptor source for this set is a man aged 18 to 29 in good health.

This clonotype has at least ten counts. CDR3 coding DNA: TGCAGTGCTAGTACGGGTCCCTCCTACGAGCAGTACTTC. The encoded protein is CSASTGPSYEQYF. This chain links TRBV20-1 with TRBJ2-7; D unresolved. The CDR3 is 13 amino acids. Germline CDR1 reads DFQATT; CDR2 reads SNEGSKA (reference sequence). Trimming took 3 bases from V and 0 from J, leaving 9 bases between them.

The chain combines TRBV15 with TRBJ2-6, with D possibly called TRBD1 or TRBD2 (5 bases each). Trimming took 3 bases from V and 15 from J, leaving 15 bases between them. The length of the CDR3 is 13 residues. CDR1 LNHNV and CDR2 YYDKDF come from the germline V gene (reference sequence). For the CDR3, the DNA is TGTGCCACCAGCAGGGGGACCCCCCAGGCCCTGACTTTC. Its translation is CATSRGTPQALTF.

The table lists this clonotype with a few counts. This rearrangement joins TRBV6-5 to TRBJ2-1; 8 positions agree with TRBD2. Germline trimming cut 6 bases from V and 7 bases from J; bases unmatched to any gene: 8. The germline V gene encodes CDR1 MNHEY and CDR2 SVGAGI. The CDR3 contains 14 residues. This chain's CDR3 is CASRISGSSNEQFF. In nucleotides, the CDR3 is TGTGCCAGCAGGATAAGCGGGAGCTCAAATGAGCAGTTCTTC.

This clonotype was detected ten times or more. This chain uses TRBV28 with TRBJ2-2, with D possibly matching TRBD1 (6 bases). Germline CDR1 reads MDHEN; CDR2 reads SYDVKM. Between the trimmed V and J ends, which lost 10 bases and 0 bases, there was a span of 15 bases. The length of the CDR3 is 15 residues. The CDR3 sequence: CATLIGQTNTGELFF. CDR3 coding DNA: TGTGCCACCCTGATAGGACAGACGAACACCGGGGAGCTGTTTTTT.